The T cell receptor beta chain described here comes from a study of CD8 T cells in Susac syndrome. Study results and limitations: TCR sequencing and HLA analysis covered a relatively small number of individuals.

Sequencing of TCR beta was carried out in blood CD8+ and CD4+ T cells. The multiple sclerosis control group comprised treatment-naive patients with stable or active relapsing-remitting disease. CD8+ and CD4+ T cells were negatively isolated; TEMRA cells were FACS-enriched. Random hexamers served to reverse transcribe about 0.5 to 1 ug RNA. TCRdb reprocessed the immunoSEQ multiplex PCR reads via MiXCR and lists one record per CDR3 protein. Altogether more than 200,000 distinct CDR3 sequences are present, 93% being singletons, with the ten largest covering roughly 0.07%. Remarks on this clonotype: Its specificity is not known.

Germline V gene lookup returns CDR1 MNHEY and CDR2 SMNVEV (reference sequence). The CDR3 runs 12 residues. The V and J ends lost 8 bases and 8 bases respectively, with 15 bases between them. Sequences were obtained from CD4+ T cells from PBMCs. This receptor was identified in a human donor with multiple sclerosis. The rearrangement joins TRBV27 to TRBJ1-1, with D maybe TRBD1 (6 bases). The CDR3 loop is CASGSGDREAFF. Written as DNA, the CDR3 is TGTGCCAGCGGGTCGGGCGACAGGGAAGCTTTCTTT.